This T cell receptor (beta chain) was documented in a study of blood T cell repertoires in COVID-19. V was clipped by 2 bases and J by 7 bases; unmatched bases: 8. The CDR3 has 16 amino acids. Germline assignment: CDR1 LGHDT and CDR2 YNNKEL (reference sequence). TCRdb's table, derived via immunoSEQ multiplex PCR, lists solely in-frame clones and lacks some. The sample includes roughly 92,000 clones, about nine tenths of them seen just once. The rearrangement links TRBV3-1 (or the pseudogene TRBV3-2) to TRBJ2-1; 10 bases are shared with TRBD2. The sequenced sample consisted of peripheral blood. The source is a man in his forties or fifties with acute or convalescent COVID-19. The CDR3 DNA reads TGTGCCAGCAGCCAAACTAGCGGGATAGGGGGGAATGAGCAGTTCTTC. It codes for CASSQTSGIGGNEQFF.